These 15 T cell receptor beta chains were all obtained from the same sample, sequenced in a study of cytomegalovirus exposure and HLA in healthy donors. PCR employed 60 Vbeta and 13 Jbeta primers. Libraries were prepared by immunoSEQ multiplex PCR; TCRdb keeps only in-frame clonotypes and omits some of them. The data contain 60,000 to 85,000 clones, around 66% of them singletons. The sample consisted of PBMCs. The receptor set was obtained from a man between 60 and 75 years old in good health and CMV-seropositive.

V is TRBV4-2 and J is TRBJ2-3, with D possibly TRBD2 on 6 matching bases. The CDR3 totals 15 residues. Germline CDR1 LGHNA, CDR2 YNFKEQ. Trimming took off 0 bases at V and 0 bases at J, with 7 bases between the two ends. This CDR3 is CASSQEAGSTDTQYF. The DNA for the CDR3 is TGTGCCAGCAGCCAAGAAGCGGGCAGCACAGATACGCAGTATTTT.

This sequence joins TRBV11-2 and TRBJ2-6; a possible D gene is TRBD1 (5 bases). The CDR3 spans 17 residues. With 1 base removed from V and 0 bases from J, the gap between germline ends came to 10 bases. Germline lookup yields CDR1 SGHAT and CDR2 FQNNGV. The CDR3 DNA sequence: TGTGCCAGCAGCTTAGGCAGGACAAGCTCTGGGGCCAACGTCCTGACTTTC. Translating it yields CASSLGRTSSGANVLTF.

The chain is built from TRBV5-5 and TRBJ2-7; TRBD2 matches at 10 bases. Germline V CDR1 and CDR2: SGHKS, YYEKEE (reference sequence). With V trimmed by 1 base and J by 3 bases, 10 bases remained unmatched. The CDR3 sequence is 17 residues long. The CDR3 nucleotides are TGTGCCAGCAGCTTGAGCGGGGGGGGGATAGGATACTACGAGCAGTACTTC. It codes for CASSLSGGGIGYYEQYF.

This clone showed up just once. V is TRBV29-1 and J is TRBJ2-3, with D uncertain. This CDR3 has 11 residues. Germline CDR1 is SQVTM and CDR2 is ANQGSEA. Trimming removed 4 bases from V and 6 bases from J, with 8 bases in between. CDR3 DNA sequence: TGCAGCGTTGGGTTACGGGATACGCAGTATTTT. It is translated as CSVGLRDTQYF.

The chain has TRBV2 and TRBJ1-4; 8 nucleotides agree with TRBD1. The germline V gene encodes CDR1 SNHLY and CDR2 FYNNEI. V trimming: 6 bases; J trimming: 8 bases; junction bases outside the gene matches: 8. This CDR3 comprises 14 residues. CDR3 bases: TGTGCCAGCAGAAGAGGACAGGGAGAGGAAAAACTGTTTTTT. It yields the protein CASRRGQGEEKLFF.

The V gene is TRBV5-6, the J gene TRBJ2-7; 7 bases match TRBD2. Germline-derived CDR1 and CDR2 are SGHDT and YYEEEE. The CDR3 extends over 15 amino acids. Trimming cost V 0 bases and J 2 bases; bases outside gene matches: 5. The CDR3 loop is CASSLGGGLPYEQYF. CDR3 nucleotides: TGTGCCAGCAGCTTGGGGGGAGGGCTACCCTACGAGCAGTACTTC.

The chain links TRBV7-3 to TRBJ2-5; TRBD1 matches at 8 bases. The trim removed 5 bases at V and 7 bases at J, leaving 12 bases unmatched. Germline V gene lookup returns CDR1 SGHTA and CDR2 FQGTGA. The CDR3 is 15 amino acids. The CDR3 spells CASSTNGGQGRTQYF. CDR3 sequence (DNA): TGTGCCAGCAGCACCAATGGTGGACAGGGAAGGACCCAGTACTTC.

The J gene is TRBJ2-5, the V gene TRBV2, with D possibly being TRBD1 (8 bases). This CDR3 has 16 residues. Trimming cost V 4 bases and J 2 bases, with 17 bases left between them. The germline gives CDR1 SNHLY, CDR2 FYNNEI. The CDR3 region is CASSGTGGGVQETQYF. DNA of the CDR3: TGTGCCAGCAGTGGAACAGGGGGGGGCGTACAAGAGACCCAGTACTTC.

V is TRBV18 and J is TRBJ1-6; D may be TRBD1 (5 bases). From germline, CDR1 is KGHSH and CDR2 LQKENI. The CDR3 length is 14 residues. The ends were cut back, 3 bases at V and 13 bases at J, with 16 bases in the middle. The CDR3 sequence is CASSPSTGNFPLHF. The CDR3 coding sequence is TGTGCCAGCTCACCGTCTACAGGAAATTTTCCCCTCCACTTT. Looking up the rest from reference TRBV18 and TRBJ1-6 gives the full variable domain: NAGVMQNPRHLVRRRGQEARLRCSPMKGHSHVYWYRQLPEEGLKFMVYLQKENIIDESGMPKERFSAEFPKEGPSILRIQQVVRGDSAAYFCASSPSTGNFPLHFGNGTRLTVT.

The rearrangement links TRBV6-6 to TRBJ2-5; TRBD2 might be the D (5 bases). The end of the DNA is better explained by TRBJ2-7, so the J call may be wrong. Germline V CDR1 and CDR2: MNHNY, SVGAGI (reference sequence). This CDR3 is 13 amino acids long. CDR3 nucleotides: TGTGCCAGCACCACCCAAGGAGGCTACGAGCAGTACTTC. This translates into CASTTQGGYEQYF.

In its sample, this clone was seen a few times. The chain combines TRBV7-2 with TRBJ2-2, with D possibly being TRBD2 (7 bases). The germline V and J ends were trimmed by 6 bases and 6 bases, with 11 bases remaining between them. Germline CDR1 is SGHTA and CDR2 is FQGNSA. There are 13 residues in the CDR3. CDR3 bases: TGTGCCAGCAGTCTAGGGGGGGCCGGGGAGCTGTTTTTT. It is translated as CASSLGGAGELFF.

The chain uses TRBV2 and TRBJ2-5; tentatively, D is TRBD2 (6 bases). Germline CDR1 reads SNHLY; CDR2 reads FYNNEI. V gave up 6 bases and J gave up 5 bases, with 16 bases separating them. This CDR3 has 14 residues. The CDR3 reads CASSGTHNFETQYF. The CDR3 DNA reads TGTGCCAGCAGCGGGACTCACAACTTTGAGACCCAGTACTTC.

V is TRBV6-6 and J is TRBJ2-1; D may be TRBD2 (6 bases). The CDR3 is made up of 14 amino acids. Trimming cost V 7 bases and J 4 bases, with 14 bases left between them. Per germline, CDR1 MNHNY and CDR2 SVGAGI (reference sequence). The CDR3 DNA is TGTGCCAGCACCCCTCGGGGGATATACAATGAGCAGTTCTTC. Translating gives CASTPRGIYNEQFF.

The chain combines TRBV28 with TRBJ2-7; 7 nucleotides line up with TRBD1. Germline CDR1 and CDR2: MDHEN and SYDVKM. The CDR3 runs 15 residues. The ends lost 4 bases at V and 0 bases at J; junction bases unmatched: 6. The CDR3 DNA reads TGTGCCAGCAGTTCTCCGGGACAGAGCTCCTACGAGCAGTACTTC. This translates into CASSSPGQSSYEQYF.

The gene calls are TRBV14 and TRBJ1-2; a weak D match, TRBD1 (6 bases). This CDR3 is built from 16 residues. Germline V gene lookup returns CDR1 SGHDN and CDR2 FVKESK. With 0 bases removed from V and 0 bases from J, the gap between germline ends came to 11 bases. The CDR3 spells CASSQDGGLPNYGYTF. The DNA for the CDR3 is TGTGCCAGCAGCCAAGATGGGGGCCTACCTAACTATGGCTACACCTTC. Variable domain in full (rest from reference TRBV14 and TRBJ1-2): EAGVTQFPSHSVIEKGQTVTLRCDPISGHDNLYWYRRVMGKEIKFLLHFVKESKQDESGMPNNRFLAERTGGTYSTLKVQPAELEDSGVYFCASSQDGGLPNYGYTFGSGTRLTVV.